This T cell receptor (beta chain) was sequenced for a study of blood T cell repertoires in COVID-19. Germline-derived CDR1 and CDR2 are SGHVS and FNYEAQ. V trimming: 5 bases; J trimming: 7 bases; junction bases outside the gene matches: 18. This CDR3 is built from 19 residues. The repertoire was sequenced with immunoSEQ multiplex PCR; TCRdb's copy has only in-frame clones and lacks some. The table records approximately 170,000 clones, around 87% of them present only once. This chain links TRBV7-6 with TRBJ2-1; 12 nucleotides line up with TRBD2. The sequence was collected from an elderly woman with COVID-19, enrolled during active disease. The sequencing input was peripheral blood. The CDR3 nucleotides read TGTGCCAGCAGCCCCCAGCCCTCTCGACTAGCGGGAGTCGGTAATGAGCAGTTCTTC. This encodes CASSPQPSRLAGVGNEQFF.